The clone carrying this T cell receptor beta chain was seen once. This specimen comes from a study of blood T cell repertoires in COVID-19. Turning to the study itself: Sources were T cells, B-cell-depleted T cells, or PBMCs; the material itself was cDNA or gDNA.

Trimming took off 4 bases at V and 7 bases at J, with 13 bases between the two ends. The CDR3 runs 13 residues. CDR1 is SGHVS, CDR2 FQNEAQ, per germline. Authors' data handling: Reference gene primers were amplified, and this amplification served to estimate nucleated cell counts. The table came from immunoSEQ multiplex PCR; TCRdb's copy has only in-frame clones and leaves some out. That table is the source of V, J and clone size, and D and trimming were worked out from the DNA. The table includes around 250,000 clones, around 83% detected once. This chain uses TRBV7-8 with TRBJ1-2; D might be TRBD1 (6 bases). Input material: peripheral blood. This clonotype was obtained from a man aged 30-40 years who had recovered from COVID-19. The CDR3 reads CASSSSPDSGYTF. The DNA for the CDR3 is TGTGCCAGCAGCTCCTCTCCGGACAGTGGCTACACCTTC.